These 7 T cell receptor beta chains were sequenced from one sample in a study. TCRdb used MiXCR to reprocess the 5' RACE reads, holding one entry per CDR3 protein. Among 8,000 to 9,500 distinct CDR3 sequences listed, 16% were seen once. The sample taken for sequencing was memory CD4+ T cells sorted from blood. This sample's subset: memory CD4+ T cells, CD4+CD45RO+CD25-. The receptor source for this set is a female donor with breast cancer.

The V and J genes are TRBV20-1 and TRBJ2-2; tentatively, D is TRBD1 (6 bases). The CDR3 totals 17 residues. V lost 5 bases and J lost 0, with 19 bases in between. From germline, CDR1 is DFQATT and CDR2 SNEGSKA (reference sequence). As DNA, the CDR3 is TGCAGTGCTCGGAGTTATTTCGGACAGTCGAACACCGGGGAGCTGTTTTTT. This sequence encodes CSARSYFGQSNTGELFF.

This clonotype was observed many times. The rearrangement links TRBV20-1 to TRBJ1-2; TRBD1 agrees at 7 bases. CDR3 size: 12 residues. With 3 bases clipped from V and 4 bases from J, the junction kept 2 bases outside the gene matches. CDR1 and CDR2 (germline): DFQATT, SNEGSKA (reference sequence). CDR3 in DNA: TGCAGTGCTAGTGACAGGGTCTATGGCTACACCTTC. Protein sequence: CSASDRVYGYTF.

By proportion, this clonotype is medium-sized (0.01 to 0.1%). The chain couples TRBV11-2 to TRBJ2-3; D might be TRBD1 (5 bases). In germline, CDR1 is SGHAT, CDR2 FQNNGV. V lost 6 bases to trimming and J lost 4 bases, with 14 bases between them. This CDR3 comprises 14 residues. The CDR3 sequence: CASRPITGADTQYF. The DNA of the CDR3 is TGTGCCAGCAGACCCATTACAGGTGCAGATACGCAGTATTTT. The whole variable domain, filled in from reference TRBV11-2 and TRBJ2-3, reads EAGVAQSPRYKIIEKRQSVAFWCNPISGHATLYWYQQILGQGPKLLIQFQNNGVVDDSQLPKDRFSAERLKGVDSTLKIQPAKLEDSAVYLCASRPITGADTQYFGPGTRLTVL.

This clonotype is categorized as medium-sized. The rearrangement links TRBV7-2 to TRBJ2-2, with TRBD1 as a possible D gene (6 bases). Trimming took 5 bases from V and 5 from J, leaving 24 bases between them. The germline V gene has CDR1 SGHTA and CDR2 FQGNSA. The CDR3 length is 18 residues. This CDR3 reads CASSPSTGLEGGTGELFF. The CDR3 DNA reads as TGTGCCAGCAGCCCATCGACAGGCTTAGAAGGTGGGACCGGGGAGCTGTTTTTT. The entire variable domain, with the rest obtained from reference TRBV7-2 and TRBJ2-2, is as follows: GAGVSQSPSNKVTEKGKDVELRCDPISGHTALYWYRQSLGQGLEFLIYFQGNSAPDKSGLPSDRFSAERTGGSVSTLTIQRTQQEDSAVYLCASSPSTGLEGGTGELFFGEGSRLTVL.

This clonotype was observed once. The CDR3 ends on some other residue instead of the conserved phenylalanine or tryptophan, so this is likely a read error. This chain uses TRBV9 with TRBJ1-1; no definite D call. The CDR3 loop spans 13 amino acids. CDR1 is SGDLS and CDR2 is YYNGEE in the germline V gene. The CDR3 DNA is TGTGTCAGCAGCGTAGCTGGGGACACTGAAGCTTTCTCT. It codes for CVSSVAGDTEAFS.

This clonotype is classed as medium-sized. The chain carries TRBV7-2 and TRBJ1-2; D is possibly TRBD1 (5 bases). With 4 bases removed from V and 4 bases from J, the gap between germline ends came to 16 bases. Germline loops: CDR1 SGHTA, CDR2 FQGNSA. This CDR3 comprises 15 residues. The CDR3 DNA follows: TGTGCCAGCAGCTCAGGGCCTCAGACAGTCTATGGCTACACCTTC. It is translated as CASSSGPQTVYGYTF.

Within the sample, this clonotype is medium-sized. The chain employs TRBV20-1 and TRBJ2-3; 8 bases fit TRBD1. CDR3 length: 15 amino acids. The germline gives CDR1 DFQATT, CDR2 SNEGSKA (reference sequence). Trimming took 3 bases from V and 4 from J; bases not matched to a gene: 9. The CDR3 region has the DNA TGCAGTGCTAGTTTGTCAGGGGGCGCATCAGATACGCAGTATTTT. This translates into CSASLSGGASDTQYF.